These 20 T cell receptor beta chains share one sample of origin, sequenced in a study of control samples from healthy donors and cancer patients (dated by TCRdb to between 2020 and 2021). Library preparation employed the immunoSEQ multiplex PCR assay. In TCRdb, the immuneACCESS table is reduced to in-frame sequences with V and J assigned. These tables do not hold every clone; where another copy was compared, an unresolved V gene accounts for under half, and the others remain unexplained. This sample lists more than 100,000 clones; roughly 88% were detected once. The ten largest clones take up less than 4% of the sample. Sequencing was carried out using blood. The receptors were sampled from a man in his forties in good health.

The V and J genes are TRBV5-1 and TRBJ2-1; 8 positions agree with TRBD1. CDR1 SGHRS and CDR2 YFSETQ come from the germline V gene. V dropped 4 bases and J dropped 9; count of bases not matched to a gene: 6. CDR3 length: 13 amino acids. CDR3 protein: CASSQDRAGEQFF. In DNA form, the CDR3 reads TGCGCCAGCAGCCAGGACAGGGCGGGTGAGCAGTTCTTC.

The chain employs TRBV5-1 and TRBJ2-7, with 7 bases matching TRBD1. The V segment lost 5 bases and the J segment 9 bases; nucleotides outside the gene matches: 8. Germline V CDR1 and CDR2: SGHRS, YFSETQ. This CDR3 has 12 residues. In DNA, the CDR3 is TGCGCCAGCAGGGGACAGCACTGGGTGCAGTACTTC. This encodes CASRGQHWVQYF. Full variable domain (missing parts from reference TRBV5-1 and TRBJ2-7): KAGVTQTPRYLIKTRGQQVTLSCSPISGHRSVSWYQQTPGQGLQFLFEYFSETQRNKGNFPGRFSGRQFSNSRSEMNVSTLELGDSALYLCASRGQHWVQYFGPGTRLTVT.

The chain joins TRBV6-6 to TRBJ1-2, with D perhaps matching TRBD1 (5 bases). Germline CDR1 and CDR2: MNHNY and SVGAGI (reference sequence). The CDR3 runs 11 residues. Deletions cut 7 bases from V and 7 bases from J, with 10 bases between. The DNA for the CDR3 is TGTGCCAGCACCAGGGCGGGTGGCTACACCTTC. Translated, it gives CASTRAGGYTF.

V usage is TRBV6-5 and J usage is TRBJ2-5; no reliable D call. This CDR3 has 15 amino acids. Per germline, CDR1 MNHEY and CDR2 SVGAGI. V lost 7 bases to trimming and J lost 3 bases, with 18 bases between them. CDR3 region: CASNYRIRTEETQYF. The DNA of the CDR3 is TGTGCCAGCAACTATCGAATCAGGACCGAAGAGACCCAGTACTTC.

The chain carries TRBV5-6 and TRBJ2-3; D not resolved. The CDR3 loop spans 12 amino acids. V dropped 2 bases and J dropped 5 bases, with 6 bases sitting between them. Germline V lookup: CDR1 SGHDT, CDR2 YYEEEE. In DNA form, the CDR3 reads TGTGCCAGCAGCTTTGACCGAGATACGCAGTATTTT. Translating gives CASSFDRDTQYF. The whole variable domain, remainder taken from reference TRBV5-6 and TRBJ2-3, is DAGVTQSPTHLIKTRGQQVTLRCSPKSGHDTVSWYQQALGQGPQFIFQYYEEEERQRGNFPDRFSGHQFPNYSSELNVNALLLGDSALYLCASSFDRDTQYFGPGTRLTVL.

The chain has TRBV29-1 and TRBJ2-1, with TRBD1 matching over 7 bases. Per germline, CDR1 SQVTM and CDR2 ANQGSEA. The length of the CDR3 is 14 residues. J gave up 1 base and V 7 bases, and 7 bases lay outside the gene matches. The CDR3, as DNA: TGCAGCGCGGGACAGACTACTTCCTACAATGAGCAGTTCTTC. Its translation is CSAGQTTSYNEQFF.

This clone was counted only a few times. The chain employs TRBV14 and TRBJ2-1, with D possibly matching TRBD1 (6 bases). Looked up from germline, CDR1 is SGHDN and CDR2 is FVKESK. The CDR3 covers 17 residues. Deletions cut 0 bases from V and 1 base from J, with 13 bases between. The CDR3 coding sequence is TGTGCCAGCAGCCAAGATATGGGGGCAGGGTCCTACAATGAGCAGTTCTTC. This encodes CASSQDMGAGSYNEQFF.

Of note for this clone: The sample carries other DNA sequences with the same CDR3. The J gene is TRBJ1-5, the V gene TRBV12-3 or TRBV12-4; D is unclear. V lost 7 bases and J lost 4, with 11 bases in between. This CDR3 is 13 amino acids long. The CDR3 loop is CASTQGSNQPQHF. CDR3 nucleotides: TGTGCCAGCACCCAAGGATCAAATCAGCCCCAGCATTTT.

This chain connects TRBV18 to TRBJ2-1; D gene uncertain. The CDR3 totals 13 residues. Trimming stripped 5 bases from V and 5 bases from J, with 10 bases between. In germline, CDR1 is KGHSH, CDR2 LQKENI. The CDR3 is CASSAGRDNEQFF. The DNA for the CDR3 is TGTGCCAGCTCAGCTGGACGGGACAATGAGCAGTTCTTC.

The chain uses TRBV7-7 and TRBJ2-1, with 7 bases matching TRBD1. Germline assignment: CDR1 SSHAT and CDR2 FNYEAQ (reference sequence). Trimming cost V 4 bases and J 8 bases; bases outside gene matches: 8. The CDR3 is 14 amino acids. CDR3 region: CASSSQGGIDEQFF. The DNA of the CDR3 is TGTGCCAGCAGCTCCCAAGGGGGCATAGATGAGCAGTTCTTC.

The J gene is TRBJ2-3, the V gene TRBV7-2, with 12 bases aligning to TRBD2. From germline, CDR1 is SGHTA and CDR2 FQGNSA. V lost 0 bases and J lost 3; bases outside the gene matches: 7. CDR3 length equals 18 residues. For the CDR3, the DNA is TGTGCCAGCAGCTTAGCGCCACTAGCGGGGGGCCGGACAGATACGCAGTATTTT. Residues: CASSLAPLAGGRTDTQYF.

V is TRBV29-1 and J is TRBJ2-5; 10 nucleotides line up with TRBD2. The CDR3 runs 17 residues. V trimming: 1 base; J trimming: 1 base; junction bases outside the gene matches: 9. Germline values: CDR1 SQVTM, CDR2 ANQGSEA. CDR3 coding DNA: TGCAGCGTTGAAGGCCAGCGGGGGGGGATGGGCCAAGAGACCCAGTACTTC. Protein sequence: CSVEGQRGGMGQETQYF.

The V call is TRBV9, the J call TRBJ2-3; TRBD1 aligns across 8 bases. Losses at the gene ends were 0 bases for V and 8 bases for J; bases not matched to a gene: 11. This CDR3 region has 16 residues. From germline, CDR1 is SGDLS and CDR2 YYNGEE. CDR3 loop: CASSVATRQGAATQYF. CDR3 nucleotide sequence: TGTGCCAGCAGCGTAGCTACGCGGCAGGGGGCGGCTACGCAGTATTTT.

The table lists this clone with a count of one. The chain has TRBV24-1 and TRBJ2-7; D may be TRBD2 (6 bases). Trimming pared 5 bases from V and 0 bases from J, leaving 10 bases between. The CDR3 consists of 14 residues. The germline V gene encodes CDR1 KGHDR and CDR2 SFDVKD. In DNA form, the CDR3 reads TGTGCCACCAGTGCTGGCGGGACCTCCTACGAGCAGTACTTC. It translates to CATSAGGTSYEQYF.

This chain connects TRBV27 to TRBJ1-2, with 8 bases fitting TRBD1. The CDR3 has 15 residues. Unmatched junction bases numbered 6, after V lost 6 bases and J lost 0 bases. Germline V gene sequence: CDR1 MNHEY, CDR2 SMNVEV (reference sequence). The CDR3 nucleotides read TGTGCCAGCAGGCTCCAGGGGGCTCCTAACTATGGCTACACCTTC. It translates to CASRLQGAPNYGYTF.

V gene TRBV2 combines with J gene TRBJ2-7, with TRBD1 matching over 7 bases. From germline, CDR1 is SNHLY and CDR2 FYNNEI. V lost 4 bases, J lost 1 base, and 7 bases stayed unmatched. The CDR3 extends over 15 amino acids. The CDR3 sequence is CASSVSGQRSYEQYF. CDR3 bases: TGTGCCAGCAGTGTATCGGGACAGCGTTCCTACGAGCAGTACTTC.

The rearrangement links TRBV7-9 to TRBJ2-7; 10 positions agree with TRBD2. Looked up from germline, CDR1 is SEHNR and CDR2 is FQNEAQ (reference sequence). This CDR3 spans 15 amino acids. After removal of 7 bases from V and 2 bases from J, the junction contained 8 bases not matched to a gene. The CDR3 protein is CASTLLAGVPYEQYF. The CDR3 DNA sequence: TGTGCCAGCACTCTTCTAGCGGGGGTTCCCTACGAGCAGTACTTC.

This CDR3 reads CATSTSIGRTEAFF. The CDR3 region has the DNA TGTGCCACCAGTACCTCTATTGGGCGCACTGAAGCTTTCTTT. V is TRBV24-1 and J is TRBJ1-1, with D uncertain. Germline V gene lookup returns CDR1 KGHDR and CDR2 SFDVKD. The CDR3 is 14 amino acids. The V and J ends lost 6 bases and 4 bases respectively, with 14 bases between them.

The CDR3 loop is CASKTGTLSNQPQHF. The CDR3 bases are TGTGCCAGCAAAACCGGGACCCTGAGCAATCAGCCCCAGCATTTT. This sequence joins TRBV6-5 and TRBJ1-5, with a weak D call TRBD1 (5 bases). This CDR3 is 15 amino acids long. V was cut by 7 bases and J by 1 base, with 14 bases left in between. Germline CDR1 is MNHEY and CDR2 is SVGAGI.

This sequence joins TRBV2 and TRBJ2-7; no clear D gene. Germline loops: CDR1 SNHLY, CDR2 FYNNEI. Trimming removed 2 bases at V and 2 bases at J, with 10 bases between. The CDR3 loop spans 14 amino acids. The CDR3 reads CASSEQVTAYEQYF. The CDR3 nucleotides read TGTGCCAGCAGTGAACAGGTAACTGCCTACGAGCAGTACTTC.